The 17 T cell receptor beta chains presented below share a single source sample, sequenced in a study of PD-1 blockade in classical Hodgkin lymphoma. Relapses following autologous stem cell transplantation were seen in all patients, with brentuximab vedotin exposure varying. This table comes from immunoSEQ multiplex PCR, and its TCRdb copy is limited to in-frame clones, with some not included. In the table there are some 90,000 clones, around 90% of which are singletons. The input for sequencing was peripheral blood mononuclear cells (PBMCs), taken before the second cycle of nivolumab. The origin of the receptors is a human donor with classical Hodgkin lymphoma.

This chain connects TRBV10-3 to TRBJ2-7; TRBD1 agrees at 9 bases. J was trimmed by 0 bases and V by 10 bases; bases with no gene match: 7. CDR3 size: 14 residues. Germline loops: CDR1 ENHRY, CDR2 SYGVKD. DNA for the CDR3: TGTGCCACTACGCCGGGACAGGGCTCCTACGAGCAGTACTTC. The encoded protein is CATTPGQGSYEQYF.

The J gene is TRBJ2-2, the V gene TRBV27; TRBD1 agrees at 9 bases. Germline CDR1 reads MNHEY; CDR2 reads SMNVEV (reference sequence). V shed 5 bases and J 2 bases; nucleotides not matched to a gene: 9. This CDR3 region has 17 residues. For the CDR3, the DNA is TGTGCCAGCAGTCGAACTTCGGGACAGGGCAACACCGGGGAGCTGTTTTTT. It is translated as CASSRTSGQGNTGELFF.

CDR3 sequence reads: CASSHAMAGPKWEQYF. CDR3 DNA: TGTGCCAGCAGCCATGCGATGGCGGGGCCTAAGTGGGAGCAGTACTTC. The V gene is TRBV14, the J gene TRBJ2-7, with TRBD2 as a possible D gene (6 bases). There are 16 residues in the CDR3. Germline V CDR1 and CDR2: SGHDN, FVKESK. Trimming removed 3 bases from V and 7 bases from J, with 22 bases in between.

The chain joins TRBV27 to TRBJ2-1; TRBD1 might be the D (6 bases). Per the germline V gene, CDR1 is MNHEY and CDR2 is SMNVEV (reference sequence). V was trimmed by 5 bases and J by 6 bases, leaving 14 bases between them. There are 14 residues in the CDR3. CDR3 in amino acids: CASSAVQGINEQFF. The DNA for the CDR3 is TGTGCCAGCAGTGCTGTACAGGGAATCAATGAGCAGTTCTTC.

The V call is TRBV10-3, the J call TRBJ1-1; possibly TRBD1 for D (5 bases). The germline V gene encodes CDR1 ENHRY and CDR2 SYGVKD. Trimming removed 2 bases at V and 4 bases at J, with 8 bases between. This CDR3 spans 13 amino acids. The CDR3 spells CAISEVGRTEAFF. Here the CDR3 DNA reads TGTGCCATCAGTGAGGTGGGGCGCACTGAAGCTTTCTTT.

This clone was seen a single time. The gene calls are TRBV27 and TRBJ1-2; perhaps TRBD1 as D (6 bases). Germline V gene lookup returns CDR1 MNHEY and CDR2 SMNVEV (reference sequence). This CDR3 is built from 15 residues. Trimming removed 5 bases from V and 4 bases from J, with 17 bases in between. The CDR3 region has the DNA TGTGCCAGCAGTGATACCGGGACACCTGTCTATGGCTACACCTTC. Amino acid sequence: CASSDTGTPVYGYTF.

This chain uses TRBV9 with TRBJ2-3; no definite D call. The CDR3 loop spans 16 amino acids. Germline CDR1 SGDLS, CDR2 YYNGEE. Between the trimmed V and J ends, which lost 0 bases and 1 base, there was a span of 12 bases. CDR3 sequence reads: CASSVEAEQRTDTQYF. The CDR3 DNA sequence: TGTGCCAGCAGCGTAGAGGCGGAACAGCGCACAGATACGCAGTATTTT.

V gene TRBV25-1 combines with J gene TRBJ2-7, with 8 bases matching TRBD1. Germline loops: CDR1 MGHDK, CDR2 SYGVNS. Losses at the gene ends were 5 bases for V and 4 bases for J; bases not matched to a gene: 7. The CDR3 is 14 residues long. The CDR3 here is CASSNTGGVYEQYF. CDR3 coding DNA: TGTGCCAGCAGTAACACAGGGGGTGTGTACGAGCAGTACTTC.

Here the CDR3 reads CASSPLGQGNQPQHF. The CDR3 nucleotides are TGTGCCAGCTCACCACTGGGACAGGGGAATCAGCCCCAGCATTTT. The chain links TRBV18 to TRBJ1-5, with 10 bases that match TRBD1. In germline, CDR1 is KGHSH, CDR2 LQKENI. This CDR3 spans 15 amino acids. The ends lost 1 base at V and 4 bases at J; junction bases unmatched: 1.

V and J are TRBV5-6 and TRBJ2-2, with unresolved D. The CDR3 loop spans 13 amino acids. Trimming left V 0 bases short and J 8 bases short, with 8 bases between. The germline V gene encodes CDR1 SGHDT and CDR2 YYEEEE. The CDR3 sequence is CASSLGRVGELFF. CDR3 coding DNA: TGTGCCAGCAGCTTGGGTCGCGTGGGGGAGCTGTTTTTT.

The rearrangement joins TRBV7-8 to TRBJ2-7; 7 positions agree with TRBD2. Germline lookup yields CDR1 SGHVS and CDR2 FQNEAQ. Germline trimming cut 6 bases from V and 7 bases from J; bases unmatched to any gene: 9. The CDR3 has 13 amino acids. CDR3 in DNA: TGTGCCAGCAGGGTTGGGCGCGGGGGTGAGCAGTACTTC. Protein sequence: CASRVGRGGEQYF. The whole variable domain, filled in from reference TRBV7-8 and TRBJ2-7, reads GAGVSQSPRYKVAKRGQDVALRCDPISGHVSLFWYQQALGQGPEFLTYFQNEAQLDKSGLPSDRFFAERPEGSVSTLKIQRTQQEDSAVYLCASRVGRGGEQYFGPGTRLTVT.

The CDR3 DNA sequence: TGTGCCAGCAGCCGCAAGGGACGGTATAGCAATCAGCCCCAGCATTTT. Its protein is CASSRKGRYSNQPQHF. The rearrangement uses TRBV14 and TRBJ1-5, with D maybe TRBD1 (5 bases). This CDR3 has 16 amino acids. V was trimmed by 4 bases and J by 0 bases, leaving 13 bases between them. From germline, CDR1 is SGHDN and CDR2 FVKESK.

V gene TRBV7-7 combines with J gene TRBJ2-7; 10 bases fit TRBD2. The germline V gene has CDR1 SSHAT and CDR2 FNYEAQ (reference sequence). The CDR3 has 12 residues. V was pared by 6 bases and J by 7 bases, with 3 bases of the junction left unmatched. The CDR3 DNA sequence: TGTGCCAGCAGTCAAGCGGGAGGGGAGCAGTACTTC. This translates into CASSQAGGEQYF.

The chain uses TRBV30 and TRBJ2-7; no clear D gene. Germline CDR1 is GTSNPN and CDR2 is SVGIG (reference sequence). Trimming left V 4 bases short and J 5 bases short, with 18 bases between. The CDR3 consists of 14 residues. DNA of the CDR3: TGTGCCTGGACCATGGTCACCTCAAGGGACGAGCAGTACTTC. Translated: CAWTMVTSRDEQYF.

The rearrangement links TRBV28 to TRBJ1-2, with 8 bases aligning to TRBD1. V was pared by 6 bases and J by 8 bases, with 8 bases of the junction left unmatched. Germline values: CDR1 MDHEN, CDR2 SYDVKM. The CDR3 extends over 13 amino acids. The CDR3 reads CASSSTGAQGYTF. The CDR3 nucleotides read TGTGCCAGCAGCTCGACAGGGGCGCAGGGCTACACCTTC.

The V call is TRBV6-5, the J call TRBJ2-2, with D possibly matching TRBD2 (5 bases). V lost 6 bases, J lost 7 bases, and 15 bases lay in between. This CDR3 is built from 14 residues. Per the germline V gene, CDR1 is MNHEY and CDR2 is SVGAGI. In DNA form, the CDR3 reads TGTGCCAGCAGCCCATTCGGACTTCTCGGGGAGCTGTTTTTT. Translation gives CASSPFGLLGELFF.

The gene calls are TRBV9 and TRBJ1-2; no clear D. The length of the CDR3 is 13 residues. CDR1 is SGDLS, CDR2 YYNGEE, per germline. Trimming cost V 0 bases and J 7 bases, with 10 bases left between them. The CDR3 sequence: CASSVGSRSGYTF. The DNA for the CDR3 is TGTGCCAGCAGCGTAGGATCCAGAAGTGGCTACACCTTC.